This TCR beta chain was found in a study of T cells expressing NK-cell markers. The CDR3 totals 15 residues. CDR1 is LNHDA and CDR2 is SQIVND in the germline V gene (reference sequence). One entry per CDR3 protein, without DNA, is what TCRdb gives after re-calling the 5' RACE reads. Recorded for this sample: 400,000 or so distinct CDR3 sequences. This TCR derives from a woman between 50 and 59 years old in good health. The sample taken for sequencing was blood T cells: a sorted CD56 or NKG2C T cell subset, CD4+ or CD8+ T cells, or bulk PBMC T cells (not recorded which). This chain uses TRBV19 with TRBJ2-7; TCRdb reports TRBD1, a call that lacks DNA to check it against. The CDR3 loop reads CASTPSGGNPYEQYF.